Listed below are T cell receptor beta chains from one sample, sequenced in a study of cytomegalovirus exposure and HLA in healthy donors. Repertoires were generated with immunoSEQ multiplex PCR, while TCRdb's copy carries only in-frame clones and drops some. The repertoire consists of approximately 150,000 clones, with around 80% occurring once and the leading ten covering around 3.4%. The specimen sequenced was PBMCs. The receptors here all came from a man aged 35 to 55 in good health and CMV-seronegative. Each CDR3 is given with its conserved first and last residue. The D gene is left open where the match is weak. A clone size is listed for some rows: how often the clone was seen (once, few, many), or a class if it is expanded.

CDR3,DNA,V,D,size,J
CASSERISGQADNEKLFF,TGTGCCAGCAGCGAGAGAATCTCAGGACAGGCAGATAATGAAAAACTGTTTTTT,TRBV9,TRBD1,NA,TRBJ1-4
CATLTLWYGYTF,TGTGCCACCCTGACTCTGTGGTATGGCTACACCTTC,TRBV28,NA,NA,TRBJ1-2
CASSSLTGSHNEKLFF,TGTGCCAGCAGTTCGCTTACCGGGTCGCATAATGAAAAACTGTTTTTT,TRBV11-2,NA,once,TRBJ1-4
CASSPGISYNEQFF,TGTGCCAGCAGCCCAGGGATATCCTACAATGAGCAGTTCTTC,TRBV5-4,NA,NA,TRBJ2-1
CASSTGQGAYEQYF,TGTGCCAGCAGTACCGGACAGGGGGCCTACGAGCAGTACTTC,TRBV2,TRBD1,NA,TRBJ2-7
CASRNSYGYTF,TGTGCCAGCAGGAACAGCTATGGCTACACCTTC,TRBV6-1,NA,NA,TRBJ1-2
CASAKGQGTSPLHF,TGCGCCAGCGCCAAAGGACAGGGGACTTCACCCCTCCACTTT,TRBV5-1,TRBD1,NA,TRBJ1-6
CASSLVQDLDRPLREGTEAFF,TGCGCCAGCAGCTTGGTACAAGACCTGGACAGGCCTCTGAGAGAGGGCACTGAAGCTTTCTTT,TRBV5-1,TRBD1,NA,TRBJ1-1
CASSYQTAASTDTQYF,TGTGCCAGCAGTTATCAGACAGCCGCTAGCACAGATACGCAGTATTTT,TRBV6-5,NA,NA,TRBJ2-3
CASSMERYTEAFF,TGTGCCAGCAGCATGGAGAGGTACACTGAAGCTTTCTTT,TRBV7-3,NA,NA,TRBJ1-1
CASSPGQTDTQYF,TGTGCCAGCTCACCTGGACAGACAGATACGCAGTATTTT,TRBV18,NA,NA,TRBJ2-3
CASSLRDSNQPQHF,TGTGCCAGCAGTTTGCGGGATAGCAATCAGCCCCAGCATTTT,TRBV27,NA,NA,TRBJ1-5
CASSLAAGGYEQYF,TGTGCCAGCAGCTTAGCGGCGGGGGGCTACGAGCAGTACTTC,TRBV11-2,TRBD2,NA,TRBJ2-7
CASSQNFNSGNTIYF,TGCGCCAGCAGCCAGAACTTTAACTCTGGAAACACCATATATTTT,TRBV4-3,NA,few,TRBJ1-3
CASSTGAQSSGNTIYF,TGTGCCAGCAGCACAGGAGCGCAGAGCTCTGGAAACACCATATATTTT,TRBV11-2,NA,NA,TRBJ1-3
CASRDSPTDTQYF,TGTGCCAGCAGAGACTCTCCCACAGATACGCAGTATTTT,TRBV6-1,NA,NA,TRBJ2-3
CASSTGTSGVGQFF,TGCGCCAGCAGCACCGGGACTAGCGGGGTTGGGCAGTTCTTC,TRBV10-1,TRBD2,once,TRBJ2-1
CATLRTSVNTDTQYF,TGCGCCACACTTCGGACTAGCGTGAACACAGATACGCAGTATTTT,TRBV10-1,TRBD2,NA,TRBJ2-3
CASSKGTGVLKILNYGYTF,TGTGCCAGCAGCAAAGGAACAGGGGTATTGAAAATTTTAAACTATGGCTACACCTTC,TRBV7-2,TRBD1,NA,TRBJ1-2
CASSSHLVTAPYEQYF,TGTGCCAGCAGCTCACATCTCGTGACAGCACCCTACGAGCAGTACTTC,TRBV7-8,NA,NA,TRBJ2-7
CASSPPGLAAAYEQYF,TGTGCCAGCAGCCCCCCGGGACTAGCGGCAGCCTACGAGCAGTACTTC,TRBV5-6,TRBD2,once,TRBJ2-7
CASGLSQGLAGIPYNEQFF,TGTGCTAGTGGTTTGTCACAGGGACTAGCGGGGATACCCTATAATGAGCAGTTCTTC,TRBV12-5,TRBD2,NA,TRBJ2-1
CASSQARDRVSGANVLTF,TGCGCCAGCAGCCAGGCGAGGGACAGGGTCTCTGGGGCCAACGTCCTGACTTTC,TRBV4-1,TRBD1,few,TRBJ2-6
CATSKDRYNEQFF,TGTGCCACCAGCAAGGACAGATACAATGAGCAGTTCTTC,TRBV15,NA,NA,TRBJ2-1
CASSYRGLLNTEAFF,TGTGCCAGCAGTTACAGGGGACTCCTAAACACTGAAGCTTTCTTT,TRBV6-6,NA,NA,TRBJ1-1
CASSFIAGSSYEQYF,TGCGCCAGCAGCTTCATAGCGGGGAGCTCCTACGAGCAGTACTTC,TRBV5-1,TRBD2,NA,TRBJ2-7
CAITPDSSYEQYF,TGTGCCATCACTCCGGACAGCTCCTACGAGCAGTACTTC,TRBV10-3,NA,few,TRBJ2-7
CASSIGGGANYGYTF,TGTGCCAGTAGTATAGGCGGCGGAGCTAACTATGGCTACACCTTC,TRBV19,NA,once,TRBJ1-2
CSVRGTGGTEAFF,TGCAGCGTCCGCGGGACAGGGGGCACTGAAGCTTTCTTT,TRBV29-1,TRBD1,NA,TRBJ1-1
CASSVAPAGEQFF,TGTGCCAGCAGCGTAGCTCCAGCAGGCGAGCAGTTCTTC,TRBV9,NA,once,TRBJ2-1
CASSLLRHEQYF,TGTGCCAGCAGCTTATTGCGTCACGAGCAGTACTTC,TRBV7-8,NA,NA,TRBJ2-7
CASSILRTSINTGELFF,TGTGCCAGTAGTATTTTGCGGACATCCATTAACACCGGGGAGCTGTTTTTT,TRBV19,NA,NA,TRBJ2-2
CSARPGTAHYGYTF,TGCAGCGCCCGACCCGGGACAGCCCACTATGGCTACACCTTC,TRBV29-1,TRBD1,NA,TRBJ1-2
CASSFSGGQDNEQFF,TGTGCCAGCAGCTTTTCCGGGGGGCAAGACAATGAGCAGTTCTTC,TRBV7-2,NA,once,TRBJ2-1
CATGGGSGKLFF,TGTGCCACAGGTGGGGGCTCCGGGAAACTGTTTTTT,TRBV5-8,NA,NA,TRBJ1-4
CASSLPWGGTGELFF,TGTGCCAGCAGCCTCCCCTGGGGGGGTACCGGGGAGCTGTTTTTT,TRBV11-2,TRBD2,NA,TRBJ2-2
CASGARGQPYNEQFF,TGTGCTAGTGGTGCGCGGGGACAGCCCTACAATGAGCAGTTCTTC,TRBV12-5,NA,NA,TRBJ2-1
CASSLGLGDEQFF,TGTGCCAGCAGCTTGGGGTTAGGGGATGAGCAGTTCTTC,TRBV7-6,NA,NA,TRBJ2-1
CASHIPASNTGELFF,TGCGCCAGCCATATCCCAGCGTCGAACACCGGGGAGCTGTTTTTT,TRBV10-2,NA,NA,TRBJ2-2
CASRGTGVYIYGYTF,TGTGCCAGCAGAGGGACAGGGGTTTACATCTATGGCTACACCTTC,TRBV5-6,TRBD1,once,TRBJ1-2
CASSSGLNGLYGYTF,TGTGCCAGCAGTTCCGGACTCAACGGGTTGTATGGCTACACCTTC,TRBV28,NA,NA,TRBJ1-2
CASSFWWSGDQPQHF,TGTGCCAGCAGCTTCTGGTGGTCCGGAGATCAGCCCCAGCATTTT,TRBV5-6,NA,once,TRBJ1-5
CAISAWTGGEIGETQYF,TGTGCCATCAGTGCTTGGACAGGGGGCGAGATAGGAGAGACCCAGTACTTC,TRBV10-3,TRBD1,NA,TRBJ2-5
CASILTPSGGSHTKNIQYF,TGTGCCAGCATCCTGACCCCGTCGGGGGGCTCCCATACCAAAAACATTCAGTACTTC,TRBV7-6,NA,NA,TRBJ2-4
CASSRTGRGGYTF,TGTGCCAGCAGTAGGACAGGGAGGGGTGGCTACACCTTC,TRBV6-5,TRBD1,NA,TRBJ1-2
CASSVGSSGATGELFF,TGTGCCAGCAGCGTAGGTTCTAGCGGGGCCACCGGGGAGCTGTTTTTT,TRBV9,TRBD2,once,TRBJ2-2
CASSSPTGGYAYGYTF,TGTGCCAGTAGTAGTCCGACAGGGGGTTATGCGTATGGCTACACCTTC,TRBV19,TRBD1,NA,TRBJ1-2
CAISLSGGLSTEQFF,TGTGCCATCAGTTTGTCGGGGGGGTTATCTACTGAGCAGTTCTTC,TRBV10-3,TRBD2,NA,TRBJ2-1
CASRTTGLTEAFF,TGTGCCAGCAGGACGACAGGGCTGACTGAAGCTTTCTTT,TRBV6-5,TRBD1,NA,TRBJ1-1
CASSDGRHQPQHF,TGTGCCAGCAGTGACGGGAGACATCAGCCCCAGCATTTT,TRBV2,NA,NA,TRBJ1-5
CASSPPSGLLTEAFF,TGTGCCAGCTCACCACCCTCAGGGTTGCTGACTGAGGCTTTCTTT,TRBV18,NA,NA,TRBJ1-1